This T cell receptor beta chain was sequenced in a study of blood T cell repertoires in COVID-19. Background on the study: From the United States, Italy and Spain came samples of acute and convalescent COVID-19.

Recovered status applied to Cohort 3 donors who had two consecutive negative PCRs. It also applied to those with clearance or with symptom resolution. Original handling: Estimation of nucleated cell counts was performed using reference gene primer amplification. The repertoire was sequenced with immunoSEQ multiplex PCR; TCRdb's copy has only in-frame clones and lacks some. The V and J calls and the clone size are those of that table, but D and trimming were determined from the DNA. The table has more than 350,000 clones, approximately 87% seen once; the top ten hold roughly 9.4%. Per germline, CDR1 MDHEN and CDR2 SYDVKM. The CDR3 contains 12 residues. V lost 4 bases to trimming and J lost 5 bases, with 8 bases between them.

This TCR was recovered from a woman aged 45 to 65 who had recovered from COVID-19. The sequencing input was PBMCs or T cells enriched from blood (not recorded which). This chain joins TRBV28 and TRBJ1-1, with a possible D match to TRBD1 (5 bases). The CDR3 region is CASSSGRTEAFF. The CDR3 DNA reads as TGTGCCAGCAGTTCAGGGCGTACTGAAGCTTTCTTT.